The rows below give T cell receptor beta chains drawn from one sample of a study of memory CD4+ T cells and cytomegalovirus serostatus. This table comes from immunoSEQ multiplex PCR, and its TCRdb copy is limited to in-frame clones, with some not included. Here the sample spans more than 45,000 clones, 78% being singletons. Sequencing was carried out using memory CD4+ T cells from blood. Receptors were obtained from an adult in good health and CMV-seronegative. Each CDR3 is given with its conserved first and last residue. The order of the fields is clone size, D gene, V gene, J gene, CDR3 protein, CDR3 DNA. A D gene is named only where the DNA matches it firmly. Only part of the rows carry a size: once, few, many, or a class if the clone is expanded.

>NA|NA|TRBV25-1|TRBJ1-2
CASSEFGDYGYTF
TGTGCCAGCAGTGAATTCGGGGACTATGGCTACACCTTC
>NA|NA|TRBV20-1|TRBJ2-1
CSAKRGNEQFF
TGCAGTGCCAAAAGGGGGAATGAGCAGTTCTTC
>NA|TRBD2|TRBV18|TRBJ2-1
CASSLGLAGGESDEQFF
TGTGCCAGCTCACTAGGACTAGCGGGAGGTGAGTCGGATGAGCAGTTCTTC
>NA|NA|TRBV25-1|TRBJ2-3
CASSESAVRRADTQYF
TGTGCCAGCAGTGAATCCGCGGTTCGGAGGGCAGATACGCAGTATTTT
>NA|NA|TRBV19|TRBJ1-4
CASSLQVATNEKLFF
TGTGCCAGTAGCCTACAGGTTGCAACTAATGAAAAACTGTTTTTT
>NA|TRBD2|TRBV11-1|TRBJ2-1
CASSSAGTSGPLEQFF
TGTGCCAGCAGCTCAGCCGGGACTAGCGGTCCTCTTGAGCAGTTCTTC
>once|TRBD2|TRBV18|TRBJ2-5
CATATSGQETQYF
TGTGCCACCGCGACTAGCGGGCAAGAGACCCAGTACTTC
>NA|NA|TRBV7-2|TRBJ2-3
CASRTGRYGVGSTDTQYF
TGTGCCAGCAGGACAGGGAGGTACGGAGTAGGGAGCACAGATACGCAGTATTTT
>NA|TRBD1|TRBV6-6|TRBJ1-2
CASSRGGQGGGYTF
TGTGCCAGCTCCCGAGGCGGACAGGGGGGTGGCTACACCTTC
>NA|NA|TRBV7-2|TRBJ2-2
CASSFGSANTGELFF
TGTGCCAGCAGCTTTGGGTCCGCGAACACCGGGGAGCTGTTTTTT